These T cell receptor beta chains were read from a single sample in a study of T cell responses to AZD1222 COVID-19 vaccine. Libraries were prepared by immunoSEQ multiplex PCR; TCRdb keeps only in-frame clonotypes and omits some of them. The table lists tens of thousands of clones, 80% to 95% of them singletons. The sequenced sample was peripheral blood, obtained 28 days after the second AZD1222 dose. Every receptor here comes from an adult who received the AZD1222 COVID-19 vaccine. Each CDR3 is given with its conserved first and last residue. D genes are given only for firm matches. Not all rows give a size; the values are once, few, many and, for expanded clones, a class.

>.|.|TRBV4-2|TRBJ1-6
CASSQGVGGLNSPLHF
TGTGCCAGCAGCCAGGGAGTCGGCGGGCTGAATTCACCCCTCCACTTT
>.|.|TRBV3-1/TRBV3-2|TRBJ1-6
CASSYSIPISYIYSPLHF
TGTGCCAGCAGCTACAGTATTCCCATTTCATACATCTATTCACCCCTCCACTTT
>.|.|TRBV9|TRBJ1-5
CASSGTGMDQPQHF
TGTGCCAGCAGCGGCACAGGTATGGATCAGCCCCAGCATTTT
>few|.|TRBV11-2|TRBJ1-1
CASSLRGAYTEAFF
TGTGCCAGCAGCTTAAGGGGGGCCTACACTGAAGCTTTCTTT
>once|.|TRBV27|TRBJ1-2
CASSLSLPQGPYYGYTF
TGTGCCAGCAGTTTAAGCCTCCCTCAAGGACCCTACTATGGCTACACCTTC
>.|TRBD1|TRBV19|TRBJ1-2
CASSTTGTANYGYTF
TGTGCCAGTAGTACAACCGGGACAGCGAACTATGGCTACACCTTC
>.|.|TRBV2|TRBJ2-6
CASSADSGANVLTF
TGTGCCAGCAGTGCGGACTCTGGGGCCAACGTCCTGACTTTC
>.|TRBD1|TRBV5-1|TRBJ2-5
CASSLSGTGGGETQYF
TGCGCCAGCAGCTTATCCGGGACAGGGGGAGGAGAGACCCAGTACTTC
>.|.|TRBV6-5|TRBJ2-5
CASSTTRGRGTQYF
TGTGCCAGCAGTACAACCAGGGGTCGGGGGACCCAGTACTTC
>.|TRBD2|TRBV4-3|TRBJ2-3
CASSQGVGAGVRDTQYF
TGCGCCAGCAGCCAAGGGGTGGGAGCGGGAGTCCGGGATACGCAGTATTTT
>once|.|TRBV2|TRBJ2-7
CASGQYLDEQYF
TGTGCCAGCGGTCAGTACCTAGACGAGCAGTACTTC
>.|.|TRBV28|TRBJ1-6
CASSFSNSPLHF
TGTGCCAGCAGTTTCTCTAATTCACCCCTCCACTTT
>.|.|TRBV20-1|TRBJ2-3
CSASPSLIQPADTQYF
TGCAGTGCTAGTCCCTCTCTCATACAACCCGCAGATACGCAGTATTTT
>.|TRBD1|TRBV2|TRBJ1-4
CASPWTGGTNEKLFF
TGTGCCAGCCCTTGGACAGGGGGTACCAATGAAAAACTGTTTTTT
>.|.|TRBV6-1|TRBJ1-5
CASSEEAGSNQPQHF
TGTGCCAGCAGTGAAGAGGCAGGTAGCAATCAGCCCCAGCATTTT
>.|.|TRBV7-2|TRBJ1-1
CASSPGAETEAFF
TGTGCCAGCAGCCCTGGGGCAGAGACTGAAGCTTTCTTT
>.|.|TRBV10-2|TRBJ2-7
CASTPLGYPGEQYF
TGCGCCAGCACGCCACTGGGGTACCCTGGCGAGCAGTACTTC
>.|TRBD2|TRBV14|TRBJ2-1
CASSPLWASGRNEQFF
TGTGCCAGCAGCCCTCTTTGGGCTAGCGGGAGGAATGAGCAGTTCTTC
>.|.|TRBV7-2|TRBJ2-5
CASPERGSQETQYF
TGTGCCAGCCCGGAGCGAGGGTCTCAAGAGACCCAGTACTTC
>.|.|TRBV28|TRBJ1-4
CASSLEGANEKLFF
TGTGCCAGCAGTTTAGAAGGAGCTAATGAAAAACTGTTTTTT